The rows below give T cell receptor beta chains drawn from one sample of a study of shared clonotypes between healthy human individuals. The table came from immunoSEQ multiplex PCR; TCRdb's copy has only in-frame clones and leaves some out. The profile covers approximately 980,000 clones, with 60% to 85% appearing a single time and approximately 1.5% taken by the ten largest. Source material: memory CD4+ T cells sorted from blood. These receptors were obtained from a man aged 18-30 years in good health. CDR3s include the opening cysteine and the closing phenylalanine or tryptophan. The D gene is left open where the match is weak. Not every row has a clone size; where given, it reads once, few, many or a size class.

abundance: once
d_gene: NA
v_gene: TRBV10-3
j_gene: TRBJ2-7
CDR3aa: CATKQGLAYEQYF
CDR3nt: TGTGCCACCAAACAGGGTTTGGCCTACGAGCAGTACTTC

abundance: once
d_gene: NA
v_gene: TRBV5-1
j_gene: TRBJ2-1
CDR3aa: CASSLWQLTSEQFF
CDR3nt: TGCGCCAGCAGCTTGTGGCAGCTCACTTCGGAGCAGTTCTTC

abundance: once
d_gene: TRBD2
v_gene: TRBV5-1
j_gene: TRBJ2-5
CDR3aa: CASRQGLAGGKETQYF
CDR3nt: TGCGCCAGCAGACAGGGACTAGCGGGGGGAAAAGAGACCCAGTACTTC

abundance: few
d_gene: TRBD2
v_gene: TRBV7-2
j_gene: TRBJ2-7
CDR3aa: CASSLAGSGSYEQYF
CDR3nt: TGTGCCAGCAGCTTAGCGGGTAGCGGGAGTTACGAGCAGTACTTC

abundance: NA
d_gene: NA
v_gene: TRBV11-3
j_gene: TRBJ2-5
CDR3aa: CASSSGPSTSETQYF
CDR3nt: TGTGCCAGCAGCTCAGGACCTAGTACTAGTGAGACCCAGTACTTC

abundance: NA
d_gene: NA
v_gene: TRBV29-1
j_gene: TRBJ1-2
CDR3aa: CSVDRPGGYTF
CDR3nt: TGCAGCGTTGATCGACCCGGCGGCTACACCTTC

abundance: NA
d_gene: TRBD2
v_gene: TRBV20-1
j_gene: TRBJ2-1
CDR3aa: CSSGVDNEQFF
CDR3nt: TGCAGTAGCGGGGTTGACAATGAGCAGTTCTTC

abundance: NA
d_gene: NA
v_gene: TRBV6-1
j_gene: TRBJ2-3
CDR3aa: CASSEGTGTRRQYF
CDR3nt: TGTGCCAGCAGTGAAGGGACCGGCACCCGCCGGCAGTATTTT

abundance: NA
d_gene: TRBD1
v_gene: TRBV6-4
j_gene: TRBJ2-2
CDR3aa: CASNRGDTGELFF
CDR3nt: TGTGCCAGCAACAGGGGGGACACCGGGGAGCTGTTTTTT

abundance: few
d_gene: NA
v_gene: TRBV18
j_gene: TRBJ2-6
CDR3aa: CASSPQGSGANVLTF
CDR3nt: TGTGCCAGCTCACCCCAGGGCTCTGGGGCCAACGTCCTGACTTTC

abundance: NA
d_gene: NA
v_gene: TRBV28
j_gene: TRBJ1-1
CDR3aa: CASRHRVEAFF
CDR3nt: TGTGCCAGCAGGCACAGGGTGGAAGCTTTCTTT

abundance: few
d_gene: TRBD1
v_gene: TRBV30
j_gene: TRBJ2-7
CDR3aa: CAWSGGTGLGEQYF
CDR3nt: TGTGCCTGGAGTGGGGGGACAGGCTTGGGCGAGCAGTACTTC

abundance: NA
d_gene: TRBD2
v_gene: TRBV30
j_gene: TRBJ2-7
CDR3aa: CAWRAGDLTYEQYF
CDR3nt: TGTGCCTGGAGGGCGGGAGATTTAACCTACGAGCAGTACTTC

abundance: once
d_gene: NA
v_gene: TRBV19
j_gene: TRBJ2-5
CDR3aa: CASSIGRGQETQYF
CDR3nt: TGTGCCAGTAGTATAGGCAGGGGCCAAGAGACCCAGTACTTC

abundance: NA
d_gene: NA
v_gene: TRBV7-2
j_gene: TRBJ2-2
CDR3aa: CASSLVSGSNTGELFF
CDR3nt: TGTGCCAGCAGCTTAGTCTCAGGTTCGAACACCGGGGAGCTGTTTTTT

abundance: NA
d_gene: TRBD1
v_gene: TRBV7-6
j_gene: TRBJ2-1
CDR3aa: CASSTSQGAVYNEQFF
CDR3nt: TGTGCCAGCAGCACTTCCCAGGGGGCGGTTTACAATGAGCAGTTCTTC

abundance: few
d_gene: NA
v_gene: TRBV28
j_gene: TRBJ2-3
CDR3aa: CASTRWGFTDTQYF
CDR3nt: TGTGCCAGCACCCGCTGGGGGTTCACAGATACGCAGTATTTT

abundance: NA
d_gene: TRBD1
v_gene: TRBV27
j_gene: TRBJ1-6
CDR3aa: CASSLLGQGNSPLHF
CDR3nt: TGTGCCAGCAGTTTATTGGGACAGGGGAATTCACCCCTCCACTTT

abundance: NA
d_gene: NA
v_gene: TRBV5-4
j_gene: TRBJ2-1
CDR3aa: CASSGVTTFSDEQFF
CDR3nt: TGTGCCAGCAGCGGGGTGACTACCTTTAGCGATGAGCAGTTCTTC

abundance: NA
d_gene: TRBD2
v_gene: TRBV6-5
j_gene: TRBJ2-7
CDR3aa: CASRKTSGGMYEQYF
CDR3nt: TGTGCCAGCAGGAAGACTAGCGGGGGCATGTACGAGCAGTACTTC

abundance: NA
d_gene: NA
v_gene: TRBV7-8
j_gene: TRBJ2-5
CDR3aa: CASRSQDALETQYF
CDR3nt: TGTGCCAGCAGGAGTCAGGACGCCCTGGAGACCCAGTACTTC

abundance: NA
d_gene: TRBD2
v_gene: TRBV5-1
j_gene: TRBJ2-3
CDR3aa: CASKGGVAGSTDTQYF
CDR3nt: TGCGCCAGCAAGGGTGGAGTAGCGGGAAGCACAGATACGCAGTATTTT

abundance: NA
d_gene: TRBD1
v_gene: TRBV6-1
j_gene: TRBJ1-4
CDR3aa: CASSVDRGLEKLFF
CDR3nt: TGTGCCAGCAGTGTGGACAGGGGGCTAGAAAAACTGTTTTTT

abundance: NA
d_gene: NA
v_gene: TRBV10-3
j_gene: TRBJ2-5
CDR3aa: CAISGGGRETQYF
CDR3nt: TGTGCCATCAGTGGAGGGGGGCGGGAGACCCAGTACTTC

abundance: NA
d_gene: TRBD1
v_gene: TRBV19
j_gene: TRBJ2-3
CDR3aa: CASSPQDRGYTDTQYF
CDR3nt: TGTGCCAGTAGCCCCCAGGACAGGGGGTACACAGATACGCAGTATTTT

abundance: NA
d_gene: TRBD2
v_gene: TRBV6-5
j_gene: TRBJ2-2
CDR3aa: CASSLAGETTGELFF
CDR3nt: TGTGCCAGCAGTTTAGCGGGGGAGACCACCGGGGAGCTGTTTTTT

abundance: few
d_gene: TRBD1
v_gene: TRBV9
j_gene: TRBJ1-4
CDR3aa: CASSETDRVNEKLFF
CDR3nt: TGTGCCAGCAGCGAGACAGACAGGGTGAATGAAAAACTGTTTTTT

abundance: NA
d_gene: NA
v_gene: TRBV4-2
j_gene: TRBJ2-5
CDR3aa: CASSPGVYETQYF
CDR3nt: TGTGCCAGCAGCCCAGGGGTTTATGAGACCCAGTACTTC

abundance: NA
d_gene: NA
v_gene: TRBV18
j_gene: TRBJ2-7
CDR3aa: CASSPHLSGYEQYF
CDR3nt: TGTGCCAGCTCACCCCACCTCTCAGGCTACGAGCAGTACTTC

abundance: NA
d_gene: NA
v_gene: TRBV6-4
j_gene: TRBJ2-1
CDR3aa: CASKGLGANEQFF
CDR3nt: TGTGCCTCAAAAGGACTGGGGGCGAATGAGCAGTTCTTC

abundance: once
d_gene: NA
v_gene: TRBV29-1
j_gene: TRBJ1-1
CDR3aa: CSVPGGGYTEAFF
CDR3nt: TGCAGCGTCCCCGGGGGCGGGTACACTGAAGCTTTCTTT

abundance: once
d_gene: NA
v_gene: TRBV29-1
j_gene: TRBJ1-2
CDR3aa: CSVEFRDKSYGYTF
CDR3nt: TGCAGCGTTGAATTCCGGGACAAATCCTATGGCTACACCTTC

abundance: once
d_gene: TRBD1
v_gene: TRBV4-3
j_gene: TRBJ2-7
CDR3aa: CASSQDLTGREQYF
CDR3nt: TGCGCCAGCAGCCAAGACTTGACAGGGCGAGAGCAGTACTTC

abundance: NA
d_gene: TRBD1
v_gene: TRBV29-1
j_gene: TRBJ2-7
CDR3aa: CSVWRDRVDSYEQYF
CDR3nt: TGCAGCGTATGGCGGGACAGGGTCGATTCCTACGAGCAGTACTTC

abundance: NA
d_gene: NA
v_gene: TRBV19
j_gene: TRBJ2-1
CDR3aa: CASSKTPSTSHEQFF
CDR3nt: TGTGCCAGTAGTAAGACCCCCTCGACTTCCCATGAGCAGTTCTTC

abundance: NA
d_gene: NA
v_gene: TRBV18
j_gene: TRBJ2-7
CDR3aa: CASSPLGDTSYEQYF
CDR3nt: TGTGCCAGCTCACCACTAGGCGATACTTCCTACGAGCAGTACTTC